This TCR beta chain derives from a study of PD-1 blockade in classical Hodgkin lymphoma. Study-wide context: It was nivolumab at 3 mg/kg, given intravenously every 2 weeks, that patients received. Broader study findings: Whereas CD4+ TCR diversity had risen significantly by C4D1, CD8+ TCR diversity had not. Patients who began taking nivolumab under 1 year after ASCT were left out.

This CDR3 has 15 amino acids. The V end was cut by 1 base, the J end by 2 bases, with 12 bases between. Per germline, CDR1 SGHVS and CDR2 FQNEAQ. Every patient was affected by relapse after autologous stem cell transplantation, while exposure to brentuximab vedotin was not uniform. Complete response, partial response or progressive disease was each patient's best response. Assay: immunoSEQ multiplex PCR; the TCRdb copy retains only in-frame clones and omits some. The sample shows some 23,000 clones, about four fifths of them seen only once. As concerns this clone: Its target is unknown.

The source was peripheral blood mononuclear cells (PBMCs), collected before the second cycle of nivolumab. V usage is TRBV7-8 and J usage is TRBJ2-7; the D gene is possibly TRBD1 (5 bases). This TCR was recovered from a human donor with classical Hodgkin lymphoma. The DNA of the CDR3 is TGTGCCAGCAGCTTAGTTCTAGGCAGGGCCTACGAGCAGTACTTC. Encoded protein: CASSLVLGRAYEQYF.